One sample yielded the 22 T cell receptor beta chains listed below, sequenced in a study of graft-versus-host responses after intestinal transplantation. No antigen is known for these receptors. Sequencing used immunoSEQ multiplex PCR; TCRdb keeps in-frame clones, though not all of them. This sample has 93,000 or so clones, with more than 85% found just once. Sequencing used unstimulated CD8+ T cells sorted from spleen or lymph node cells, obtained before intestinal transplant. These receptors were taken from a human donor who received an intestinal transplant.

The genes are TRBV4-1 and TRBJ1-1; D uncertain. With 1 base removed from V and 6 bases from J, the gap between germline ends came to 12 bases. The CDR3 is 14 amino acids. Germline V CDR1 and CDR2: MGHRA, YSYEKL. The CDR3 protein is CASSQVSRGPEAFF. In nucleotides, the CDR3 is TGCGCCAGCAGCCAAGTCTCGCGAGGGCCTGAAGCTTTCTTT.

The chain joins TRBV5-1 to TRBJ1-2; D unclear. Trimming removed 2 bases from V and 5 bases from J, with 16 bases in between. The germline CDR1 and CDR2 sequences are SGHRS and YFSETQ. This CDR3 comprises 15 residues. For the CDR3, the DNA is TGCGCCAGCAGCTTCAGCCACTCACCCACTTATGGCTACACCTTC. Protein sequence: CASSFSHSPTYGYTF.

V and J are TRBV27 and TRBJ2-7, with D unclear. Trimming removed 1 base from V and 2 bases from J, with 12 bases in between. Germline lookup yields CDR1 MNHEY and CDR2 SMNVEV (reference sequence). The CDR3 is 15 amino acids. Written as DNA, the CDR3 is TGTGCCAGCAGTTTATACCCACCCGGAACCTACGAGCAGTACTTC. It specifies CASSLYPPGTYEQYF.

V and J are TRBV7-6 and TRBJ2-5; 7 bases agree with TRBD2. The germline V gene encodes CDR1 SGHVS and CDR2 FNYEAQ. The CDR3 length is 16 residues. V gave up 3 bases and J gave up 0 bases; unmatched junction bases: 7. DNA for the CDR3: TGTGCCAGCAGCTTCACTAGCGAGCAGTACCAAGAGACCCAGTACTTC. It yields the protein CASSFTSEQYQETQYF.

The chain links TRBV14 to TRBJ2-7; D is uncertain. Germline CDR1 and CDR2: SGHDN and FVKESK. The CDR3 has 14 residues. V lost 0 bases and J lost 5, with 11 bases in between. CDR3 protein: CASSQESMGHEQYF. In DNA form, the CDR3 reads TGTGCCAGCAGCCAAGAATCTATGGGCCACGAGCAGTACTTC.

The gene calls are TRBV6-5 and TRBJ2-7; D is ambiguous. This CDR3 has 14 amino acids. Trimming removed 5 bases from V and 1 base from J, with 12 bases in between. Germline V gene lookup returns CDR1 MNHEY and CDR2 SVGAGI. The CDR3 coding sequence is TGTGCCAGCAGTGAAGGAATGGGGTCCTACGAGCAGTACTTC. It specifies CASSEGMGSYEQYF.

Concerning this clone: At one boundary the junction diverges from the germline segment, which might be a read error. The chain is built from TRBV7-9 and TRBJ2-1, with TRBD1 identical over 8 bases. Germline-derived CDR1 and CDR2 are SEHNR and FQNEAQ (reference sequence). This CDR3 contains 13 residues. CDR3 nucleotides: TGTGCCGGCAGGGGGCCTCCCTACAATGAGCAGTTCTTC. This codes for CAGRGPPYNEQFF.

This chain joins TRBV5-1 and TRBJ1-4, with D possibly matching TRBD1 (5 bases). There are 17 residues in the CDR3. With 0 bases removed from V and 4 bases from J, the gap between germline ends came to 16 bases. Germline assignment: CDR1 SGHRS and CDR2 YFSETQ. CDR3 bases: TGCGCCAGCAGCTTGGCAGGACAAAAGTCACTTAATGAAAAACTGTTTTTT. Translation gives CASSLAGQKSLNEKLFF.

The chain has TRBV4-1 and TRBJ2-3; 11 bases map to TRBD1. This CDR3 contains 18 residues. Germline CDR1 and CDR2: MGHRA and YSYEKL. Losses at the gene ends were 1 base for V and 3 bases for J; bases not matched to a gene: 9. CDR3 in DNA: TGCGCCAGCAGCCAAGGGTCCGGGACAGGGGGTAGTACAGATACGCAGTATTTT. Encoded protein: CASSQGSGTGGSTDTQYF.

The chain couples TRBV7-8 to TRBJ1-1, with 7 bases that match TRBD1. CDR1 and CDR2 (germline): SGHVS, FQNEAQ. The junction had 10 bases not matched to a gene; V was cut back by 3 bases and J by 3 bases. CDR3 length equals 16 residues. CDR3 protein: CASSLEGAVMDTEAFF. CDR3 sequence (DNA): TGTGCCAGCAGCTTGGAGGGGGCTGTTATGGACACTGAAGCTTTCTTT.

This clone has just one count. The rearrangement links TRBV27 to TRBJ2-2; D is possibly TRBD2 (6 bases). From germline, CDR1 is MNHEY and CDR2 SMNVEV (reference sequence). The CDR3 extends over 12 amino acids. V shed 10 bases and J shed 6 bases, with 12 bases lying between them. CDR3 sequence reads: CATPGLSGELFF. The CDR3 coding sequence is TGTGCCACCCCAGGACTATCCGGGGAGCTGTTTTTT.

The count of this clone is one. The chain recombines TRBV30 with TRBJ1-1; a weak D match, TRBD1 (5 bases). CDR3 length equals 13 residues. Germline-derived CDR1 and CDR2 are GTSNPN and SVGIG (reference sequence). Trimming left V 5 bases short and J 3 bases short, with 13 bases between. The CDR3 sequence: CAWDRGGDTEAFF. In nucleotides, the CDR3 is TGTGCCTGGGACAGAGGAGGGGACACTGAAGCTTTCTTT. The variable domain in full, completed from reference TRBV30 and TRBJ1-1, reads SQTIHQWPATLVQPVGSPLSLECTVEGTSNPNLYWYRQAAGRGLQLLFYSVGIGQISSEVPQNLSASRPQDRQFILSSKKLLLSDSGFYLCAWDRGGDTEAFFGQGTRLTVV.

A single count supports this clone. The chain has TRBV6-1 and TRBJ1-5, with a tentative D call TRBD1 (5 bases). V shed 9 bases and J shed 10 bases, with 19 bases lying between them. The CDR3 consists of 13 residues. Germline loops: CDR1 MNHNS, CDR2 SASEGT. CDR3 DNA: TGTGCCAGTAGCGACGGGGCCATACTACCCCAGCATTTT. It encodes CASSDGAILPQHF.

This chain links TRBV13 with TRBJ2-2; possible D gene TRBD1, 5 bases. The V gene lost 6 bases and the J gene lost 1 base, with 15 bases spanning the gap. The CDR3 covers 16 residues. Germline V gives CDR1 PRHDT, CDR2 FYEKMQ (reference sequence). The CDR3: CASSKIRVGNTGELFF. For the CDR3, the DNA is TGTGCCAGCAGTAAAATCAGGGTAGGGAACACCGGGGAGCTGTTTTTT. The variable domain in full, with the rest retrieved from reference TRBV13 and TRBJ2-2, is AAGVIQSPRHLIKEKRETATLKCYPIPRHDTVYWYQQGPGQDPQFLISFYEKMQSDKGSIPDRFSAQQFSDYHSELNMSSLELGDSALYFCASSKIRVGNTGELFFGEGSRLTVL.

This rearrangement joins TRBV30 to TRBJ1-1; tentatively, D is TRBD1 (5 bases). With 0 bases removed from V and 0 bases from J, the gap between germline ends came to 20 bases. The CDR3 runs to 18 residues. Germline CDR1 and CDR2: GTSNPN and SVGIG (reference sequence). As DNA, the CDR3 is TGTGCCTGGAGTGTGATGGTTGGGGCCGCCCGCATGAACACTGAAGCTTTCTTT. It codes for CAWSVMVGAARMNTEAFF.

The chain employs TRBV9 and TRBJ2-1; D possibly corresponds to TRBD2 (7 bases). The CDR3 contains 18 residues. V was cut by 0 bases and J by 1 base, with 17 bases left in between. The germline gives CDR1 SGDLS, CDR2 YYNGEE. The CDR3 region has the DNA TGTGCCAGCAGCGTAGGAGGGGGGGGTAGCTGGTCCTACAATGAGCAGTTCTTC. Its protein is CASSVGGGGSWSYNEQFF.

This clone occurred once. This chain connects TRBV11-2 to TRBJ1-2; D may be TRBD1 (5 bases). The CDR3 has 16 residues. V lost 9 bases, J lost 5 bases, and 25 bases lay in between. Germline CDR1 reads SGHAT; CDR2 reads FQNNGV. The CDR3: CASSPWRLGEGYGYTF. CDR3 DNA: TGTGCCAGTAGCCCCTGGCGTCTGGGGGAAGGATATGGCTACACCTTC.

This sequence joins TRBV5-4 and TRBJ2-1; D is ambiguous. V lost 4 bases to trimming and J lost 3 bases, with 11 bases between them. There are 14 residues in the CDR3. CDR1 and CDR2 (germline): SGHNT, YYREEE (reference sequence). CDR3 nucleotides: TGTGCCAGCAGCCCCCACGACGGCTACAATGAGCAGTTCTTC. It codes for CASSPHDGYNEQFF.

This clone occurred once. V gene TRBV5-6 combines with J gene TRBJ1-1; D gene ambiguous. The germline V gene encodes CDR1 SGHDT and CDR2 YYEEEE. The CDR3 has 13 amino acids. V gave up 3 bases and J gave up 4 bases, with 10 bases separating them. CDR3 in amino acids: CASSSDGFTEAFF. DNA for the CDR3: TGTGCCAGCAGCTCAGACGGGTTCACTGAAGCTTTCTTT.

The rearrangement joins TRBV7-3 to TRBJ2-7, with D possibly being TRBD1 or TRBD2 (5 bases each). Between the trimmed V and J ends, which lost 0 bases and 7 bases, there was a span of 10 bases. Per the germline V gene, CDR1 is SGHTA and CDR2 is FQGTGA. CDR3 length: 13 residues. CDR3 sequence (DNA): TGTGCCAGCAGCTTAACAGGGACGGGGGAGCAGTACTTC. It is translated as CASSLTGTGEQYF.

This chain connects TRBV4-1 to TRBJ2-1, with TRBD1 identical over 10 bases. This CDR3 region has 16 residues. Germline CDR1 is MGHRA and CDR2 is YSYEKL. Trimming cost V 0 bases and J 6 bases; bases outside gene matches: 5. Here the CDR3 DNA reads TGCGCCAGCAGCCAAGATCCGGGACAGGGGTTCAATGAGCAGTTCTTC. This encodes CASSQDPGQGFNEQFF.

This chain links TRBV19 with TRBJ2-7, with D perhaps assigned TRBD1 or TRBD2 (5 bases each). Deletions cut 3 bases from V and 2 bases from J, with 14 bases between. CDR1 is LNHDA and CDR2 is SQIVND in the germline V gene (reference sequence). The CDR3 runs to 15 residues. CDR3 in DNA: TGTGCCAGTAGTATCGGTACGAAGGGACCCTACGAGCAGTACTTC. Translating gives CASSIGTKGPYEQYF.